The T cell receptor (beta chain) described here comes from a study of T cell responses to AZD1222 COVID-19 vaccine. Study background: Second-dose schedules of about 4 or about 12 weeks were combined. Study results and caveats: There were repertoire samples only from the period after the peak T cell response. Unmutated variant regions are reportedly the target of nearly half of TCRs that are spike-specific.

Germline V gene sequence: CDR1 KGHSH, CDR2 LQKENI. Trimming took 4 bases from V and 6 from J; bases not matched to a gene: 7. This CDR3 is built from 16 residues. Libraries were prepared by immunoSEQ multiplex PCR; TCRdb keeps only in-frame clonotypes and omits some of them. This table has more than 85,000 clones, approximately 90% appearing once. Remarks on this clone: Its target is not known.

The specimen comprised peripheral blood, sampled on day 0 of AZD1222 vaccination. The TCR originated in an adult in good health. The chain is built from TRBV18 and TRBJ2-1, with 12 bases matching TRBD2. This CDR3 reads CASSLPGLAGGNEQFF. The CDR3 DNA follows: TGTGCCAGCTCACTGCCGGGACTAGCGGGTGGCAATGAGCAGTTCTTC.